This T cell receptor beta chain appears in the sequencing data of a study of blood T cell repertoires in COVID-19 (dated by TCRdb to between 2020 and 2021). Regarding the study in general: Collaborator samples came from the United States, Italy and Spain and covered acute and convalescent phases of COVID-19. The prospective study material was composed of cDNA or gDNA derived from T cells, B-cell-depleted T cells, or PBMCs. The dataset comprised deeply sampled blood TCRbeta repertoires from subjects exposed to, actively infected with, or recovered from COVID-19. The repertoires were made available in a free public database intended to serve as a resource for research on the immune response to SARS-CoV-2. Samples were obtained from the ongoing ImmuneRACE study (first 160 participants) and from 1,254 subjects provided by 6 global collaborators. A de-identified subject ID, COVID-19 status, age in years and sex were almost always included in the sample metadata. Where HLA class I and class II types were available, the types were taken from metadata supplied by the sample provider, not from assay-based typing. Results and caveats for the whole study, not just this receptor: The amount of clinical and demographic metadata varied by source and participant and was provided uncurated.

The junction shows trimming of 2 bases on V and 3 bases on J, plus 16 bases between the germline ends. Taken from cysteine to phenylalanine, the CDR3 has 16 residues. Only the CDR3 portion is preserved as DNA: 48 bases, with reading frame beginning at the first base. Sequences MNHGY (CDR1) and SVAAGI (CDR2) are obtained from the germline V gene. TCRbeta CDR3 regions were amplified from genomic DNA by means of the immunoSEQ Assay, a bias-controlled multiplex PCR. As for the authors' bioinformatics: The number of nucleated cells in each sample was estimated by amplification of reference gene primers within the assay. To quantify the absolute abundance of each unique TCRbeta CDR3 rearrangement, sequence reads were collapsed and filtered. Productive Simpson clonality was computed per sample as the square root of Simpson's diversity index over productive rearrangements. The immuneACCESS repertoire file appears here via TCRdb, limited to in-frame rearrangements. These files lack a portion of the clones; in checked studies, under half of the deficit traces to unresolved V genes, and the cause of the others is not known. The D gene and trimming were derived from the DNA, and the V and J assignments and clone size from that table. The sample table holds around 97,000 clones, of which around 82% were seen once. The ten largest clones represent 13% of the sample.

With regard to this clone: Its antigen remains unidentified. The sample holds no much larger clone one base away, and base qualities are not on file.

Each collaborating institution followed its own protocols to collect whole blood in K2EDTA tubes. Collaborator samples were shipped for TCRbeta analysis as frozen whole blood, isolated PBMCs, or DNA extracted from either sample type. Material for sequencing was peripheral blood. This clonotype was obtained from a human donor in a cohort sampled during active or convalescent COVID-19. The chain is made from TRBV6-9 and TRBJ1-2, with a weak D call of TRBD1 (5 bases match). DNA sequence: TGTGCCAGCAGTTATATTACCTACGGACAACACTATGGCTACACCTTC. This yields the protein CASSYITYGQHYGYTF.